This record concerns one T cell receptor (beta chain) sequence. Its matching antigen is unknown. This entry comes from a study of regulatory T cells in long-lasting Graves disease. Study-wide results and limits: Compared with new cases, persistent Graves' patients showed reduced TCR diversity. Fewer public clonotypes were shared by new patients (over 950) than by persistent patients (about 3,000). Examination was confined to peripheral blood, excluding thyroid tissue.

Indicated time point: persistent/refractory GD, antithyroid drugs over 5 years with positive TRAb. With RNA extracted from PBMCs as input, the TCR library was made. EDTA tubes received about 9.6 milliliters of drawn peripheral blood. The junction had 6 bases not matched to a gene; V was cut back by 5 bases and J by 0 bases. The CDR3 contains 16 residues. CDR1 is DFQATT, CDR2 SNEGSKA, per germline (reference sequence). Arm-PCR of CDR3 regions and iRepertoire HTBI primers were used to build TCR beta libraries. MiXCR was run by TCRdb on the multiplex PCR reads, yielding one entry per CDR3 protein. Of roughly 500,000 distinct CDR3 sequences listed, roughly 22% were seen once; the top ten hold about 12%.

This TCR was sampled from a female donor with Graves disease. Sequencing used peripheral blood mononuclear cells (PBMCs), obtained when the disease was refractory, from a patient treated with antithyroid drugs. This chain links TRBV20-1 with TRBJ2-4; 11 bases map to TRBD2. The CDR3 nucleotides read TGCAGTGCTCCCATAGCGGGGGGGGTAGCCAAAAACATTCAGTACTTC. It codes for CSAPIAGGVAKNIQYF.